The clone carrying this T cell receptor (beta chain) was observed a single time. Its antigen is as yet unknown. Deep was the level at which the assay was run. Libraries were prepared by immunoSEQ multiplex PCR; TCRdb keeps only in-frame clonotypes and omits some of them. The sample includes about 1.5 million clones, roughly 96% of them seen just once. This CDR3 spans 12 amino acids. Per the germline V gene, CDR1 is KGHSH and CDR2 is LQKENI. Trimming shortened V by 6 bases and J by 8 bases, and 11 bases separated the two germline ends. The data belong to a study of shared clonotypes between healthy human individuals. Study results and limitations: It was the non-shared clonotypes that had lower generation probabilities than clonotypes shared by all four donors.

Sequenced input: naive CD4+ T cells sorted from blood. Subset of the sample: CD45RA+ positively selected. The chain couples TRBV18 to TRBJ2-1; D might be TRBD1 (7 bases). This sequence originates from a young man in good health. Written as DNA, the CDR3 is TGTGCCAGCTCGGGACAGCGGGATGAGCAGTTCTTC. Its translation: CASSGQRDEQFF.